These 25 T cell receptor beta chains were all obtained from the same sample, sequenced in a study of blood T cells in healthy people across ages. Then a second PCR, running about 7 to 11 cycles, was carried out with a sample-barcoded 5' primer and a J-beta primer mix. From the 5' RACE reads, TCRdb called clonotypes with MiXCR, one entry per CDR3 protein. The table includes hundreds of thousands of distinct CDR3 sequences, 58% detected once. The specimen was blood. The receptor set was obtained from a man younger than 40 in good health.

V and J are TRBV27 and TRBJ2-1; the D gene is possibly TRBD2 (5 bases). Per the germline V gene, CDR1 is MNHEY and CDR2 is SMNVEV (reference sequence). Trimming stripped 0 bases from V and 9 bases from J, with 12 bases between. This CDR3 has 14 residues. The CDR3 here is CASSLSIGGSEQFF. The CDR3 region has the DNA TGTGCCAGCAGTTTATCGATTGGTGGGAGTGAGCAGTTCTTC.

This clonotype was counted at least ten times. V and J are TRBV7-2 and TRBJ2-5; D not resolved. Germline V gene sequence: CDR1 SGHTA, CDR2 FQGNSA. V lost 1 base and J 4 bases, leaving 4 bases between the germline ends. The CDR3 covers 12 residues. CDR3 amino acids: CASSLGVETQYF. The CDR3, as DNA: TGTGCCAGCAGCTTAGGTGTAGAGACCCAGTACTTC. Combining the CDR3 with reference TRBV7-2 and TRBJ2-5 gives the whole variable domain GAGVSQSPSNKVTEKGKDVELRCDPISGHTALYWYRQSLGQGLEFLIYFQGNSAPDKSGLPSDRFSAERTGGSVSTLTIQRTQQEDSAVYLCASSLGVETQYFGPGTRLLVL.

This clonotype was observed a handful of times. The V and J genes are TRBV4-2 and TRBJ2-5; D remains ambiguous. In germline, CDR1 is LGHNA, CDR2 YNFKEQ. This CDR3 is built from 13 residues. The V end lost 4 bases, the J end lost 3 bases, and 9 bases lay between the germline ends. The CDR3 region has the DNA TGTGCCAGCAGCCGCCCAACGGAAGAGACCCAGTACTTC. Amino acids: CASSRPTEETQYF.

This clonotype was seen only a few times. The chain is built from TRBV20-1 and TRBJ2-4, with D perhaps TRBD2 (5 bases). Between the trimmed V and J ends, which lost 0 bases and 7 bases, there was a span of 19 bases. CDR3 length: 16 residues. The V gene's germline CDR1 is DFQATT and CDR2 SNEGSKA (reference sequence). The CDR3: CSARDERLGVGNIQYF. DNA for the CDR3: TGCAGTGCTAGAGATGAACGCCTCGGGGTTGGGAACATTCAGTACTTC.

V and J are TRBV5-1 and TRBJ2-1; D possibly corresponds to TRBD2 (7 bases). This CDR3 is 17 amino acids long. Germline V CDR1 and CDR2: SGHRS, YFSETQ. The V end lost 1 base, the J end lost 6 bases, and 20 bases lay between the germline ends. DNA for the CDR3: TGCGCCAGCAGCTTGTCTTTGGTGGGGGGGCCTTCCAATGAGCAGTTCTTC. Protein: CASSLSLVGGPSNEQFF.

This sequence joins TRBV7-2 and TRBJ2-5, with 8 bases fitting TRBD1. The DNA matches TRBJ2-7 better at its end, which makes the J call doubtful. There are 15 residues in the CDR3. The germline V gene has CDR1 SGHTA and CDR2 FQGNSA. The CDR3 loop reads CASSLVGTGFYEQYF. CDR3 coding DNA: TGTGCCAGCAGCTTAGTTGGGACAGGATTTTACGAGCAGTACTTC.

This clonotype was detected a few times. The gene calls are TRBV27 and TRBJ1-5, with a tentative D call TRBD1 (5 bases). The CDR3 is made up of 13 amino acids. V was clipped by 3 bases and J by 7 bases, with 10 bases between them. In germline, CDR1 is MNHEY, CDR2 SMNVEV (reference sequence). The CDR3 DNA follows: TGTGCCAGCAGTTTCGGAGGGGAGCAGCCCCAGCATTTT. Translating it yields CASSFGGEQPQHF.

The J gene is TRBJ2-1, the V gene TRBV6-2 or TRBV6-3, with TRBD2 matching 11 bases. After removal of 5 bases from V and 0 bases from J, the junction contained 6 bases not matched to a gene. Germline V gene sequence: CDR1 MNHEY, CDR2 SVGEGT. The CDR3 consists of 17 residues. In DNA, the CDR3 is TGTGCCAGCAGTCCCGGACTAGCGGGCTACTCCTACAATGAGCAGTTCTTC. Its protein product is CASSPGLAGYSYNEQFF.

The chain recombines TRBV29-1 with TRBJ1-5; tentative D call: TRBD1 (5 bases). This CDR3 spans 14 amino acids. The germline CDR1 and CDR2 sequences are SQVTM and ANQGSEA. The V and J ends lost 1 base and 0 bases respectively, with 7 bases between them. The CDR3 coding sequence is TGCAGCGTTGAAGGGGGGACTAGCAATCAGCCCCAGCATTTT. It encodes CSVEGGTSNQPQHF.

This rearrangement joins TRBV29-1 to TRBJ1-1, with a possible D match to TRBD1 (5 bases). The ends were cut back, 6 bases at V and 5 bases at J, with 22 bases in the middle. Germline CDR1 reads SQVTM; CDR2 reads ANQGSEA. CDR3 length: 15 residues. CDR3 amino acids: CSVTGASGVDTEAFF. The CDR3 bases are TGCAGCGTGACCGGGGCCTCAGGTGTTGATACTGAAGCTTTCTTT. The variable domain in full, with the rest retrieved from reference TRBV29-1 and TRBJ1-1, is SAVISQKPSRDICQRGTSLTIQCQVDSQVTMMFWYRQQPGQSLTLIATANQGSEATYESGFVIDKFPISRPNLTFSTLTVSNMSPEDSSIYLCSVTGASGVDTEAFFGQGTRLTVV.

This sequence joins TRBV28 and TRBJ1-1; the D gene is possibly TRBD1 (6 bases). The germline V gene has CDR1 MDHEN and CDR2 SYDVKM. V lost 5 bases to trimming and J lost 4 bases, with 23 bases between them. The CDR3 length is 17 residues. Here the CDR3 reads CASSGVGGTNPSTEAFF. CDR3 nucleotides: TGTGCCAGCAGTGGGGTTGGGGGGACAAATCCGTCCACTGAAGCTTTCTTT. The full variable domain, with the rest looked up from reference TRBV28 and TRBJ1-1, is DVKVTQSSRYLVKRTGEKVFLECVQDMDHENMFWYRQDPGLGLRLIYFSYDVKMKEKGDIPEGYSVSREKKERFSLILESASTNQTSMYLCASSGVGGTNPSTEAFFGQGTRLTVV.

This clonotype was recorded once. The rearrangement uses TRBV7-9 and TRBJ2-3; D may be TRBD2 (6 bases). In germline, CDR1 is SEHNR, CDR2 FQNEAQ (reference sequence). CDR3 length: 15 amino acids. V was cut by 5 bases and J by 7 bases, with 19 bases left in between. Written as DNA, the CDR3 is TGTGCCAGCAGCCCCCACGGGACTCCTGAGAATACGCAGTATTTT. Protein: CASSPHGTPENTQYF. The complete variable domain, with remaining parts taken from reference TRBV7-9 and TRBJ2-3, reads DTGVSQNPRHKITKRGQNVTFRCDPISEHNRLYWYRQTLGQGPEFLTYFQNEAQLEKSRLLSDRFSAERPKGSFSTLEIQRTEQGDSAMYLCASSPHGTPENTQYFGPGTRLTVL.

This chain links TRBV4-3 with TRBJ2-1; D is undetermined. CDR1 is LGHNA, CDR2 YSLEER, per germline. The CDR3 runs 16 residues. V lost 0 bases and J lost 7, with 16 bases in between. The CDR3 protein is CASSQETSRWANEQFF. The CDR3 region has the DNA TGCGCCAGCAGCCAAGAAACCTCACGGTGGGCGAATGAGCAGTTCTTC.

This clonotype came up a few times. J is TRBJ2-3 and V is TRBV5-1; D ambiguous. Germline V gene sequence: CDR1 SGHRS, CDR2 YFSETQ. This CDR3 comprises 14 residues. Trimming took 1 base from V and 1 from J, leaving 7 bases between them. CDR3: CASSLNPRTDTQYF. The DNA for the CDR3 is TGCGCCAGCAGCTTGAACCCCCGCACAGATACGCAGTATTTT.

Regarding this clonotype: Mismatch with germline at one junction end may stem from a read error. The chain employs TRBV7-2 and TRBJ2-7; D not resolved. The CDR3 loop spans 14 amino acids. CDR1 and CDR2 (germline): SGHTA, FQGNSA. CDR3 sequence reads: CASSLDGYSYERYF. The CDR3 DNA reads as TGTGCCAGCAGCTTAGACGGATACTCCTACGAGCGGTACTTC.

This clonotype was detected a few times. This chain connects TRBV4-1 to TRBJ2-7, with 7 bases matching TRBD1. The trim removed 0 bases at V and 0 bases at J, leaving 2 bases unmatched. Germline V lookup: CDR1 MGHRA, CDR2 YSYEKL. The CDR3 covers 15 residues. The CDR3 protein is CASSQEDRVSYEQYF. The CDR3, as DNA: TGCGCCAGCAGCCAAGAAGACAGGGTCTCCTACGAGCAGTACTTC.

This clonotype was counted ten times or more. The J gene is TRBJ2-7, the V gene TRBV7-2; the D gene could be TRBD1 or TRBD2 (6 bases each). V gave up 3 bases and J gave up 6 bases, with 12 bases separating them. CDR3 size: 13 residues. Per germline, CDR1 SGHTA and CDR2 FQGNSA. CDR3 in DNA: TGTGCCAGCAGCTTCCAGCCGGGGGCCGAGCAGTACTTC. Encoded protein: CASSFQPGAEQYF.

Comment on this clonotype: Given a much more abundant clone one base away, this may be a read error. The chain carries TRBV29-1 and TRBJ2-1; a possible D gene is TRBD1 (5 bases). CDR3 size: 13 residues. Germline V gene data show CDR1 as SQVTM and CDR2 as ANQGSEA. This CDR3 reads CSVQTETYNERFF. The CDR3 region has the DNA TGCAGCGTGCAGACAGAAACCTACAATGAGCGGTTCTTC.

The CDR3 sequence is CAWSVGFGTYEQYF. DNA for the CDR3: TGTGCCTGGAGTGTCGGGTTCGGAACCTACGAGCAGTACTTC. J is TRBJ2-7 and V is TRBV30; no reliable D call. Germline CDR1 is GTSNPN and CDR2 is SVGIG (reference sequence). This CDR3 spans 14 amino acids. The germline V and J ends were trimmed by 0 bases and 2 bases, with 11 bases remaining between them.

This CDR3 is CASSLRGGIPRNEQFF. In nucleotides, the CDR3 is TGTGCCAGCAGCTTAAGGGGGGGGATCCCTCGGAATGAGCAGTTCTTC. The chain combines TRBV7-3 with TRBJ2-1, with TRBD2 identical over 7 bases. This CDR3 is built from 16 residues. V lost 1 base to trimming and J lost 7 bases; unmatched junction nucleotides: 10. Germline lookup yields CDR1 SGHTA and CDR2 FQGTGA.

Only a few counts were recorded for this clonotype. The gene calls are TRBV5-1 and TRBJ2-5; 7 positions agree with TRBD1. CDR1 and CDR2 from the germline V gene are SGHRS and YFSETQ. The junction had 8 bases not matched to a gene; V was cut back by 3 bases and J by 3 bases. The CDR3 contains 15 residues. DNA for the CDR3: TGCGCCAGCAGCTCGCTAGGACAGGTTAAAGAGACCCAGTACTTC. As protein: CASSSLGQVKETQYF.

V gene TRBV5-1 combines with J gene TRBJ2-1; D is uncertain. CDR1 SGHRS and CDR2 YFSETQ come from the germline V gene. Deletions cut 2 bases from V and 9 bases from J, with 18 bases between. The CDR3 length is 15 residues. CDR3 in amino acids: CASSLDDSGGPEQFF. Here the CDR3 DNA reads TGCGCCAGCAGCTTAGATGACTCCGGTGGGCCTGAGCAGTTCTTC.

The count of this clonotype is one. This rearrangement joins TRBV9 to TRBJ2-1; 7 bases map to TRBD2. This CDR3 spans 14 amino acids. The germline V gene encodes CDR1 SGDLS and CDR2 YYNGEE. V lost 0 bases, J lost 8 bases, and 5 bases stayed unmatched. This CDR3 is CASSVEGRGYEQFF. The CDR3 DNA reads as TGTGCCAGCAGCGTAGAGGGGAGGGGCTATGAGCAGTTCTTC.

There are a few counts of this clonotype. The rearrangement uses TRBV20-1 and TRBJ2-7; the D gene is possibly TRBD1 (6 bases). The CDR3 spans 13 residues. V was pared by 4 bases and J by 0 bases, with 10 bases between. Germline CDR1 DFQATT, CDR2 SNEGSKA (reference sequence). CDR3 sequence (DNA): TGCAGTGCTAACAGGGACCGCTCCTACGAGCAGTACTTC. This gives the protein CSANRDRSYEQYF.

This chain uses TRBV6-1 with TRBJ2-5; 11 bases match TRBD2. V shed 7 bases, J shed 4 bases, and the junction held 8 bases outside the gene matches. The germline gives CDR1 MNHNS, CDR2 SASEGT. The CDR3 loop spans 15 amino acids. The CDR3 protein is CASNLAGGQGETQYF. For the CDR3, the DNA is TGTGCCAGCAACCTAGCGGGGGGACAGGGAGAGACCCAGTACTTC.